This TCR beta chain was obtained from a study of early T cells in non-severe SARS-CoV-2 infection. Via MiXCR, TCRdb re-called the 5' RACE reads, giving one row per CDR3 protein. The sample shows about 92,000 distinct CDR3 sequences, approximately 15% of them seen only once. CDR1 is MDHEN and CDR2 is SYDVKM in the germline V gene. The CDR3 sequence is 13 residues long. V lost 2 bases and J lost 2, with 7 bases in between. This clonotype has more than one count but fewer than ten. The J gene is TRBJ2-7, the V gene TRBV28; D is uncertain. The sequence came from an adult who was a healthcare worker with PCR-confirmed SARS-CoV-2 infection or an uninfected control (not recorded which). Sequencing was done on a sample of whole blood. The CDR3 DNA is TGTGCCAGCAGTTTAGACACAGCCTACGAGCAGTACTTC. Translation: CASSLDTAYEQYF.